The 26 T cell receptor beta chains in this list originate from one sample, sequenced in a study of post-analysis software for immune sequencing data (dated by TCRdb to the mid-2010s). The library relied on PCR. TCRdb names Illumina HiSeq 2500 as the instrument used. To reduce PCR and sequencing biases, unique molecular identifiers were built into the TCR beta cDNA libraries. The public reads were quality trimmed at Q25 with fastp and then assembled into clones with MiXCR by TCRdb, keeping productive beta chains. Identical CDR3 proteins give one entry, which carries the most common genes and DNA. The sample includes approximately 770,000 distinct CDR3 sequences, with 35% to 55% observed a single time. Of the sample, over 4.5% falls within the top ten clones. Here is what the overall study found, with its caveats: Significantly higher frequencies in patients than in controls were found for five TRBV segments, including TRBV5-6, TRBV5-1 and TRBV20-1.

No antigen is known for these receptors. Sequencing was carried out using blood. Receptors were obtained from a girl aged 10-17 years with multiple sclerosis.

This clonotype was picked up a small number of times. This chain joins TRBV20-1 and TRBJ2-1; 7 bases agree with TRBD2. CDR3 length: 14 residues. Germline V gene data show CDR1 as DFQATT and CDR2 as SNEGSKA (reference sequence). V shed 2 bases and J 3 bases; nucleotides not matched to a gene: 4. The CDR3 DNA reads TGCAGTGCTAGACTAGCGGAGGGCTACAATGAGCAGTTCTTC. This codes for CSARLAEGYNEQFF.

This clonotype was recorded a few times. The J gene is TRBJ2-7, the V gene TRBV20-1, with D possibly called TRBD1 or TRBD2 (5 bases each). Trimming stripped 1 base from V and 4 bases from J, with 14 bases between. This CDR3 contains 14 residues. Germline lookup yields CDR1 DFQATT and CDR2 SNEGSKA (reference sequence). The CDR3 DNA reads TGCAGTGCTAGAGTCCGAGGGGTGAGGTACGAGCAGTACTTC. Protein product: CSARVRGVRYEQYF.

This sequence joins TRBV9 and TRBJ1-2; maybe TRBD1 (6 bases). Germline V gene data show CDR1 as SGDLS and CDR2 as YYNGEE. The V end lost 2 bases, the J end lost 4 bases, and 15 bases lay between the germline ends. This CDR3 comprises 15 residues. As DNA, the CDR3 is TGTGCCAGCAGCGTCGGAGGGGGGCCTCTCTATGGCTACACCTTC. This sequence encodes CASSVGGGPLYGYTF.

The CDR3 bases are TGTGCCATCAGTGACCGGGGACTGGGTGGCTACACCTTC. It translates to CAISDRGLGGYTF. The chain uses TRBV10-3 and TRBJ1-2, with TRBD1 as a possible D gene (5 bases). This CDR3 is built from 13 residues. V lost 3 bases and J 7 bases, leaving 12 bases between the germline ends. Looked up from germline, CDR1 is ENHRY and CDR2 is SYGVKD.

The V and J genes are TRBV7-9 and TRBJ2-7; no firm D call. Per the germline V gene, CDR1 is SEHNR and CDR2 is FQNEAQ (reference sequence). V lost 5 bases to trimming and J lost 0 bases, with 14 bases between them. This CDR3 region has 15 residues. CDR3 nucleotides: TGTGCCAGCAGCCCCCCTTTGGGAAACTCCTACGAGCAGTACTTC. Protein: CASSPPLGNSYEQYF.

The CDR3 DNA follows: TGTGCCAGCAGTCATGAGGACAGGCAAGAGACCCAGTACTTC. Protein sequence: CASSHEDRQETQYF. The chain recombines TRBV12-3 or TRBV12-4 with TRBJ2-5, with 7 bases fitting TRBD1. CDR3 length: 14 residues. Trimming at V came to 5 bases and at J to 2 bases, leaving 5 bases not matched to a gene.

This rearrangement joins TRBV20-1 to TRBJ2-1; 7 bases map to TRBD1. This CDR3 spans 15 amino acids. J gave up 8 bases and V 0 bases, and 10 bases lay outside the gene matches. Germline V lookup: CDR1 DFQATT, CDR2 SNEGSKA (reference sequence). The CDR3 DNA is TGCAGTGCTAGAGATCTGAGACAGGGTTGGCATGAGCAGTTCTTC. The encoded protein is CSARDLRQGWHEQFF.

This clonotype was counted a few times. The gene calls are TRBV28 and TRBJ2-3; 13 bases line up with TRBD2. J gave up 7 bases and V 6 bases, and 13 bases lay outside the gene matches. This CDR3 has 17 amino acids. From germline, CDR1 is MDHEN and CDR2 SYDVKM. The DNA for the CDR3 is TGTGCCAGCAGCTCTCTCGGACTAGCGGGAGAAGCCAATACGCAGTATTTT. Translated, it gives CASSSLGLAGEANTQYF.

This clonotype was picked up a small number of times. The chain recombines TRBV10-3 with TRBJ2-5, with 9 nucleotides matching TRBD2. The V and J ends lost 0 bases and 11 bases, in that order; junction bases with no gene match: 10. The CDR3 covers 15 residues. Germline V gene lookup returns CDR1 ENHRY and CDR2 SYGVKD. The CDR3 DNA sequence: TGTGCCATCAGTGAGTCCGTGATAGCGGGAGTTGCGCAGTACTTC. This codes for CAISESVIAGVAQYF.

CDR3 residues: CASSWRYRTDTQYF. The CDR3, as DNA: TGTGCCAGCAGTTGGCGATACCGCACAGATACGCAGTATTTT. The chain is built from TRBV12-3 or TRBV12-4 and TRBJ2-3; D is unresolved. Trimming removed 4 bases at V and 1 base at J, with 9 bases between. CDR3 length equals 14 residues.

The J gene is TRBJ2-5, the V gene TRBV28; 7 bases align to TRBD2. The CDR3 is 16 amino acids. After removal of 5 bases from V and 1 base from J, the junction contained 10 bases not matched to a gene. Per the germline V gene, CDR1 is MDHEN and CDR2 is SYDVKM. CDR3 loop: CASSDPRGEGQETQYF. The CDR3 region has the DNA TGTGCCAGCAGTGACCCCCGGGGGGAGGGCCAAGAGACCCAGTACTTC.

The V call is TRBV5-1, the J call TRBJ2-1, with 11 bases that match TRBD2. CDR1 and CDR2 (germline): SGHRS, YFSETQ. With V trimmed by 3 bases and J by 5 bases, 7 bases remained unmatched. The CDR3 totals 16 residues. This CDR3 is CASSSEPGLADNEQFF. In DNA form, the CDR3 reads TGCGCCAGCAGCTCTGAGCCGGGACTAGCGGACAATGAGCAGTTCTTC.

The chain carries TRBV5-1 and TRBJ2-4; 9 bases are shared with TRBD1. The DNA end lines up better with TRBJ2-7; the J call may be wrong. From germline, CDR1 is SGHRS and CDR2 YFSETQ. The CDR3 is 16 amino acids. The CDR3, as DNA: TGCGCCAGCAGCCTAACACCGACAGGGGGGAATTACGAGCAGTACTTC. Protein sequence: CASSLTPTGGNYEQYF.

The genes are TRBV6-6 and TRBJ2-2; D is possibly TRBD1 or TRBD2 (6 bases each). The germline V gene encodes CDR1 MNHNY and CDR2 SVGAGI (reference sequence). V lost 2 bases and J 3 bases, leaving 10 bases between the germline ends. The CDR3 loop spans 15 amino acids. CDR3 sequence: CASSYVRGDTGELFF. The CDR3 DNA sequence: TGTGCCAGCAGTTACGTTAGGGGGGACACCGGGGAGCTGTTTTTT.

The CDR3 DNA sequence: TGCAGCTGGCGGGAGAGGAGGGAGACCCAGTACTTC. Its protein is CSWRERRETQYF. The V and J genes are TRBV29-1 and TRBJ2-7, with 7 positions matching TRBD2. The J call is uncertain, as TRBJ2-5 better fits the DNA end. This CDR3 has 12 residues. The germline CDR1 and CDR2 sequences are SQVTM and ANQGSEA.

The V and J genes are TRBV7-2 and TRBJ2-1, with D perhaps being TRBD1 or TRBD2 (5 bases each). This CDR3 spans 15 amino acids. Trimming took 0 bases from V and 9 from J, leaving 15 bases between them. CDR1 SGHTA and CDR2 FQGNSA come from the germline V gene. CDR3 protein: CASSLAGTLQGEQFF. CDR3 nucleotides: TGTGCCAGCAGCTTAGCCGGGACCCTTCAGGGTGAGCAGTTCTTC.

V and J are TRBV29-1 and TRBJ2-1; 8 bases match TRBD2. The length of the CDR3 is 13 residues. Unmatched junction bases numbered 5, after V lost 6 bases and J lost 4 bases. Looked up from germline, CDR1 is SQVTM and CDR2 is ANQGSEA. In DNA form, the CDR3 reads TGCAGCGTGAGCCGGGGGGGGTACAATGAGCAGTTCTTC. As protein: CSVSRGGYNEQFF.

The CDR3 here is CASSPRPRRMNEQFF. CDR3 DNA sequence: TGTGCCAGCAGTCCCCGTCCGAGGCGGATGAATGAGCAGTTCTTC. The genes are TRBV27 and TRBJ2-1; no firm D call. The CDR3 extends over 15 amino acids. Germline values: CDR1 MNHEY, CDR2 SMNVEV (reference sequence). V lost 5 bases and J 7 bases, leaving 18 bases between the germline ends.

The V and J genes are TRBV29-1 and TRBJ1-4, with D uncertain. The CDR3 is 12 residues long. Deletions cut 4 bases from V and 4 bases from J, with 7 bases between. The germline V gene encodes CDR1 SQVTM and CDR2 ANQGSEA. The CDR3 DNA reads as TGCAGCGTTGGTTCGGGTAATGAAAAACTGTTTTTT. Encoded protein: CSVGSGNEKLFF.

The V gene is TRBV10-3, the J gene TRBJ2-7; a possible D gene is TRBD2 (5 bases). Germline CDR1 reads ENHRY; CDR2 reads SYGVKD. Trimming shortened V by 4 bases and J by 2 bases, and 12 bases separated the two germline ends. The CDR3 runs 14 residues. CDR3 sequence (DNA): TGTGCCATCAGTGGGACTGCGAGCCCCTACGAGCAGTACTTC. This sequence encodes CAISGTASPYEQYF.

The chain has TRBV20-1 and TRBJ2-7; D remains ambiguous. The V and J ends lost 1 base and 11 bases respectively, with 21 bases between them. Germline values: CDR1 DFQATT, CDR2 SNEGSKA (reference sequence). This CDR3 region has 14 residues. The CDR3 DNA reads TGCAGTGCTAGAGGAGCGAGCCTCCCAGGAGCCGAGTACTTC. Amino acid sequence: CSARGASLPGAEYF.

J is TRBJ2-5 and V is TRBV7-9; the D gene is possibly TRBD2 (8 bases). With 5 bases removed from V and 3 bases from J, the gap between germline ends came to 28 bases. CDR1 and CDR2 from the germline V gene are SEHNR and FQNEAQ (reference sequence). The CDR3 loop spans 19 amino acids. The CDR3 loop reads CASSPTTGDRLAQEETQYF. CDR3 DNA: TGTGCCAGCAGCCCTACTACAGGGGATAGACTAGCGCAAGAAGAGACCCAGTACTTC.

J is TRBJ2-1 and V is TRBV27; possibly TRBD1 for D (6 bases). Germline CDR1 reads MNHEY; CDR2 reads SMNVEV (reference sequence). The CDR3 extends over 16 amino acids. V was clipped by 7 bases and J by 5 bases, with 21 bases between them. As DNA, the CDR3 is TGTGCCAGCATCCCTTACCCAGGGGCCCTAAACAATGAGCAGTTCTTC. It codes for CASIPYPGALNNEQFF.

This clonotype was found a few times. The chain employs TRBV7-2 and TRBJ2-3, with 7 bases fitting TRBD2. V shed 5 bases and J 4 bases; nucleotides not matched to a gene: 6. Germline V CDR1 and CDR2: SGHTA, FQGNSA. This CDR3 spans 14 amino acids. In DNA, the CDR3 is TGTGCCAGCAGCCCCCTTCGGGGGGCAGATACGCAGTATTTT. Translated: CASSPLRGADTQYF. The whole variable domain, filled in from reference TRBV7-2 and TRBJ2-3, reads GAGVSQSPSNKVTEKGKDVELRCDPISGHTALYWYRQSLGQGLEFLIYFQGNSAPDKSGLPSDRFSAERTGGSVSTLTIQRTQQEDSAVYLCASSPLRGADTQYFGPGTRLTVL.

Notes on this clonotype: A much larger clone sits a single nucleotide away, making a read error possible. The chain couples TRBV6-6 to TRBJ2-4; 12 bases fit TRBD2. Trimming at V came to 6 bases and at J to 13 bases, leaving 10 bases not matched to a gene. This CDR3 contains 14 residues. Germline loops: CDR1 MNHNY, CDR2 SVGAGI (reference sequence). CDR3 sequence: CASSTTSGRNEQYF. CDR3 DNA: TGTGCCAGCAGCACGACTAGCGGGAGAAATGAGCAGTACTTC.

In the case of this clonotype: Germline is not matched at one junction end, which may reflect a read error. The chain combines TRBV4-1 with TRBJ2-1, with 9 bases identical to TRBD2. This CDR3 region has 19 residues. Per the germline V gene, CDR1 is MGHRA and CDR2 is YSYEKL. CDR3 DNA sequence: TGCGCCAGCAGCCAAGAGGTCCCTAGCGGGATAGCCGCCTACAATGAGCGGTTCTTC. Its protein product is CASSQEVPSGIAAYNERFF.